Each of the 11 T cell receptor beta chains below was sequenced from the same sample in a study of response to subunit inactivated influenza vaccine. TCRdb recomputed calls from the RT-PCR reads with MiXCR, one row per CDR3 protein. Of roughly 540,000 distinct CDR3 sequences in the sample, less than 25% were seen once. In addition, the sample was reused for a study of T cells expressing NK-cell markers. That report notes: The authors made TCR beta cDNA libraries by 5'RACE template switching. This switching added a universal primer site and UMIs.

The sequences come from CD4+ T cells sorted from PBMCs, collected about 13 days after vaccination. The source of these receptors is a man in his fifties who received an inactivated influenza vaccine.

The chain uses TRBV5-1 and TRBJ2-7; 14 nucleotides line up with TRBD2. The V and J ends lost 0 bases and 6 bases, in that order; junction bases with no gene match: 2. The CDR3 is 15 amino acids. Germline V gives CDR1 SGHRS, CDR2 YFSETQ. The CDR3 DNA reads TGCGCCAGCAGCTTGGGGGGACTAGCGGGAGTCGAGCAGTACTTC. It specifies CASSLGGLAGVEQYF.

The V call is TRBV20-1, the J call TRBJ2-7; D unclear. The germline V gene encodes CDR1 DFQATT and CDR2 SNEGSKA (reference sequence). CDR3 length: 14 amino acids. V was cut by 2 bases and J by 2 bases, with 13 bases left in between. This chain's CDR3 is CSARPQVFTYEQYF. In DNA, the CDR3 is TGCAGTGCTAGACCTCAGGTTTTTACCTACGAGCAGTACTTC.

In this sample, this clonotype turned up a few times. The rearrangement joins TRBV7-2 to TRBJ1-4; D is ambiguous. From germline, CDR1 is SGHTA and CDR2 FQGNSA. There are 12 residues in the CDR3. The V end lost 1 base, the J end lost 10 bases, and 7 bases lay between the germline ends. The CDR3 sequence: CASSLEWGKLFF. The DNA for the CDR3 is TGTGCCAGCAGCTTAGAATGGGGAAAACTGTTTTTT.

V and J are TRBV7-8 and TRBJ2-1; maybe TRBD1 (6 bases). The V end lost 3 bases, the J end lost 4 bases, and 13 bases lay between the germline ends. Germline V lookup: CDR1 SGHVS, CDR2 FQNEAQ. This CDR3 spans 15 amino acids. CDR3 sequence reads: CASSFREGGYNEQFF. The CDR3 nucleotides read TGTGCCAGCAGCTTCAGGGAAGGGGGTTACAATGAGCAGTTCTTC.

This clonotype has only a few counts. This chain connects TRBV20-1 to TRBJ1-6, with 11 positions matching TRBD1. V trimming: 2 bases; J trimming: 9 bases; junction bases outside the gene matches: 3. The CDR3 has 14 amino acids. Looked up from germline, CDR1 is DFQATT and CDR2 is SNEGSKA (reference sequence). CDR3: CSARTGTGGSPLHF. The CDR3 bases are TGCAGTGCTAGAACCGGGACAGGGGGTTCACCCCTCCACTTT.

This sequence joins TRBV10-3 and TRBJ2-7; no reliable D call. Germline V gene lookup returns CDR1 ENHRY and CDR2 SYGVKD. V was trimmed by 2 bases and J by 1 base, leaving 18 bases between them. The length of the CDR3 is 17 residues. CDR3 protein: CAISEMSLASSSYEQYF. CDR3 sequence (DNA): TGTGCCATCAGTGAGATGAGTTTGGCCAGCTCATCCTACGAGCAGTACTTC.

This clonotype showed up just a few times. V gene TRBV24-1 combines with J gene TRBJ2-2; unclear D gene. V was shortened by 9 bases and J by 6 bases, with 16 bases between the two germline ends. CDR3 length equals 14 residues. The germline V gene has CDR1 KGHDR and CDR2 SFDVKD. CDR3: CATALLRGSGELFF. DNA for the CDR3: TGTGCCACCGCACTTTTACGAGGATCCGGGGAGCTGTTTTTT.

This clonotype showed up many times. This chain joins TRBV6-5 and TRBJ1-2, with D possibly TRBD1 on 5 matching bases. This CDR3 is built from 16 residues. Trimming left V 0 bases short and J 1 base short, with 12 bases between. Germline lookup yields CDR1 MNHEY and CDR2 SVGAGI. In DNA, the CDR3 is TGTGCCAGCAGTTACTCAAGCGGCAGGGTTAACTATGGCTACACCTTC. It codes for CASSYSSGRVNYGYTF.

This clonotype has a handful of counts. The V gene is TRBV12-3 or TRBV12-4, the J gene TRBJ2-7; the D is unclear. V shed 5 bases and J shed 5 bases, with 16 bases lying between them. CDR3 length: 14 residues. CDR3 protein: CASSLRTASHEQYF. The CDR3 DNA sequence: TGTGCCAGCAGTCTGCGAACTGCAAGCCACGAGCAGTACTTC.

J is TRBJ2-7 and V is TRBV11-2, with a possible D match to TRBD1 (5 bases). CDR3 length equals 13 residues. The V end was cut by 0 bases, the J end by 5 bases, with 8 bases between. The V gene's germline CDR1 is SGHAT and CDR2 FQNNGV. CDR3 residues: CASSLDRANEQYF. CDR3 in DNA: TGTGCCAGCAGCTTAGACAGGGCTAACGAGCAGTACTTC.

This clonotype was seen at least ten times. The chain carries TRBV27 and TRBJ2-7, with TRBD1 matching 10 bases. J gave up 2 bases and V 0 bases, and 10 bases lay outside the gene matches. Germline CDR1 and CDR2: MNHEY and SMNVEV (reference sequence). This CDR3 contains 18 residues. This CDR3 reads CASSLSWGQGPRTYEQYF. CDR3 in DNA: TGTGCCAGCAGTTTATCGTGGGGACAGGGGCCGCGGACCTACGAGCAGTACTTC.